This TCR beta chain was recorded in a study of technical replicates of blood from several donors. Trimming took 6 bases from V and 5 from J; bases not matched to a gene: 7. The CDR3 consists of 14 residues. Looked up from germline, CDR1 is MNHEY and CDR2 is SVGAGI. Assay used: immunoSEQ multiplex PCR; TCRdb lists only in-frame clones, some missing. Of approximately 82,000 clones detected, about 90% appear once; the ten largest clones hold approximately 0.28%. The genes are TRBV6-5 and TRBJ2-1, with TRBD2 matching over 7 bases. The source is a human donor in good health. The sequenced sample consisted of T cells isolated from PBMCs. CDR3 DNA: TGTGCCAGCAGGTGGCGGGAGAGGGACAATGAGCAGTTCTTC. It yields the protein CASRWRERDNEQFF.